The text below deals with one T cell receptor beta chain. This clonotype has a count of ten or more. Its antigen target is currently unknown. Nothing much larger sits one base from this clone, and base qualities are not available. The record originates from a study of neurological immune-mediated disorders (dated by TCRdb to the late 2010s). Turning to the overall study: The study compared peripheral blood TCR-beta repertoires of HTLV-I-associated myelopathy (HAM/TSP) patients, multiple sclerosis patients and healthy controls using UMI-based sequencing. Longitudinal samples, technical triplicates and paired sorted CD4+ and CD8+ T-cell subsets, alongside PBMC samples, were included among the approximately 110 TCR-beta libraries. Longitudinal HAM/TSP donors and healthy donors each had 3 time-points at intervals of about 3-45 months. The cohort was made up of about 65 subjects, consisting of 15 or so HAM/TSP patients, approximately 35 multiple sclerosis patients and around 20 healthy controls.

What the study reported, not specific to this receptor: TCR clonal expansion was highest in HAM/TSP patients and lowest in MS patients, with MS patients falling below even healthy controls. Expanded clones from different subjects shared no identical CDR3 amino acid sequences, which suggests that TCR-beta repertoires were private in all groups.

Sequences MNHNY (CDR1) and SVGAGI (CDR2) are obtained from the germline V gene (reference sequence). The CDR3 holds 12 amino acids from the cysteine to the phenylalanine. The DNA shown is the 36-base CDR3, in frame from base 1. Trimming at the junction amounts to 5 bases on V and 2 bases on J, and the germline ends lie 6 bases apart. cDNA synthesis used template-switch 5'RACE with a primer carrying a 10-nucleotide random unique molecular identifier tagging each TCR transcript. Each sequencing run produced over 200 million TCR-beta sequences covering 15-18 subjects. The RNeasy kit was used to extract total RNA. TCR-beta VDJ regions were amplified with primers for the TCR constant region and the 5'RACE anchor, using the KAPA Real-time Library Amplification kit. Sample indexes and Illumina adaptors were added in a first PCR, and a second PCR then increased library yield. After purification with Ampure beads, the TCR product of roughly 650 bp was size-selected on a 2% E-gel SizeSelection system. Before pooling, library quality was checked on a Bioanalyzer, concentration was measured with Qubit, and libraries were quantified with the Kapa Library Quantification kit. Paired-end 2 x 150 bp sequencing of the libraries was performed on an Illumina HiSeq 2500. To increase sequence diversity, roughly 24-32% phiX was spiked into each library pool. The authors processed their data as follows. The quality-filtered reads were processed with the UMI-based MiGEC pipeline, whose error correction step removed more than 75% of the raw TCR sequences. VDJ genes were aligned to IMGT germline references, and clonotypes were defined by unique CDR3 amino acid sequence plus V-J genes. Clonal expansion, Shannon diversity and CDR3 relatedness (CalcPairwiseDistances, ClusterSamples) were evaluated with VDJtools, and phylogenetic trees were built with CLCbio workbench. A clone was classed as expanded if it had 8 or more unique UMIs, a cutoff based on coefficient-of-variation modelling across technical triplicates. TCRdb's own reprocessing of the public reads used fastp at Q25 and MiXCR and kept productive beta chains. Identical CDR3 proteins give one entry, which carries the most common genes and DNA. TCRdb assigned the V and J calls; the authors' analysis was not used. Within this sample are over 55,000 distinct CDR3 sequences, with about 10% of them counted one time only. Approximately 9.6% of the sample is held by the ten biggest clonotypes.

The meaning of the sample's time point label: longitudinal time-point 1 (baseline). Healthy controls were blood bank volunteers in Maryland, USA. For unsorted PBMC libraries, 2 million PBMCs were used after storage in RNAlater at -80 degrees C until RNA extraction. Peripheral blood was subjected to Ficoll-Hypaque density gradient centrifugation to isolate PBMCs, which were then cryopreserved in liquid nitrogen. Recombination connected TRBV6-6 to TRBJ2-5, with the D gene uncertain. The sequenced material came from PBMCs. The TCR comes from a man aged 25-40 years in good health. The DNA sequence reads TGTGCCAGCAGTGCCGCGCAAGAGACCCAGTACTTC. Its protein is CASSAAQETQYF.